A single sample is the source of the 29 T cell receptor beta chains below, sequenced in a study of cytomegalovirus exposure and HLA in healthy donors. Amplification used 60 Vbeta primers and 13 Jbeta primers. Sequencing used immunoSEQ multiplex PCR; TCRdb keeps in-frame clones, though not all of them. The repertoire holds around 220,000 clones, 75% seen once, with 1.8% in the top ten. Sequencing was carried out using PBMCs. All receptors derive from a woman between 25 and 40 years old in good health and CMV-seronegative.

The chain is built from TRBV4-1 and TRBJ2-3; TRBD2 aligns across 9 bases. Germline CDR1 is MGHRA and CDR2 is YSYEKL. The CDR3 covers 15 residues. V gave up 5 bases and J gave up 6 bases; unmatched junction bases: 9. The CDR3 region is CASSSIAGAGDTQYF. As DNA, the CDR3 is TGCGCCAGCAGCTCGATAGCGGGGGCCGGGGATACGCAGTATTTT.

This clone was seen only once. The chain is built from TRBV5-1 and TRBJ1-1, with 7 bases identical to TRBD1. J lost 1 base, V lost 0 bases, and 3 bases had no gene match. CDR1 and CDR2 from the germline V gene are SGHRS and YFSETQ. CDR3 size: 15 residues. CDR3 nucleotide sequence: TGCGCCAGCAGCTTGGAGTCAGGGGGGAACACTGAAGCTTTCTTT. It is translated as CASSLESGGNTEAFF.

This clone showed up just a few times. The rearrangement joins TRBV7-2 to TRBJ1-2; D is possibly TRBD1 (6 bases). Germline V gene lookup returns CDR1 SGHTA and CDR2 FQGNSA. The CDR3 spans 14 residues. Trimming pared 5 bases from V and 4 bases from J, leaving 14 bases between. The CDR3: CASSPRTVFYGYTF. The CDR3 nucleotides are TGTGCCAGCAGCCCCCGGACAGTGTTCTATGGCTACACCTTC.

This chain connects TRBV6-5 to TRBJ2-7; 7 bases match TRBD1. V was pared by 2 bases and J by 9 bases, with 7 bases of the junction left unmatched. The CDR3 totals 13 residues. Germline V gene sequence: CDR1 MNHEY, CDR2 SVGAGI. Written as DNA, the CDR3 is TGTGCCAGCAGTTACGAGGGGGCGCGACGGCAGTACTTC. This codes for CASSYEGARRQYF.

The chain couples TRBV14 to TRBJ1-1; 8 bases align to TRBD1. The J segment lost 4 bases and the V segment lost 3 bases, leaving 7 bases of the junction unmatched. The CDR3 spans 15 residues. Germline V gene lookup returns CDR1 SGHDN and CDR2 FVKESK. The CDR3 reads CASSQYSGGGTEAFF. CDR3 DNA sequence: TGTGCCAGCAGCCAGTACTCAGGGGGCGGCACTGAAGCTTTCTTT.

V and J are TRBV9 and TRBJ1-4, with D tentatively TRBD1 (6 bases). Germline CDR1 SGDLS, CDR2 YYNGEE. The CDR3 consists of 14 residues. V lost 4 bases and J 8 bases, leaving 15 bases between the germline ends. CDR3 residues: CASSPGEGSEKLFF. The CDR3 DNA is TGTGCCAGCAGCCCAGGGGAGGGAAGCGAAAAACTGTTTTTT.

The chain recombines TRBV7-3 with TRBJ1-5; a weak D match, TRBD1 (6 bases). The CDR3 loop spans 15 amino acids. The V gene's germline CDR1 is SGHTA and CDR2 FQGTGA. Trimming took 5 bases from V and 1 from J, leaving 12 bases between them. The CDR3 DNA sequence: TGTGCCAGCAGCCCCGGACAGATAAGCAATCAGCCCCAGCATTTT. The encoded protein is CASSPGQISNQPQHF.

This clone was seen a few times. The gene calls are TRBV10-3 and TRBJ2-7, with 7 positions matching TRBD1. The length of the CDR3 is 13 residues. Trimming took 5 bases from V and 5 from J; bases not matched to a gene: 6. Germline lookup yields CDR1 ENHRY and CDR2 SYGVKD. CDR3 nucleotides: TGTGCCATCAGTCAACAGGGGAACGACGAGCAGTACTTC. Residues: CAISQQGNDEQYF.

This clone has only one observation. The chain carries TRBV30 and TRBJ1-1, with D possibly matching TRBD1 (5 bases). CDR3 size: 16 residues. CDR1 GTSNPN and CDR2 SVGIG come from the germline V gene (reference sequence). V lost 3 bases to trimming and J lost 3 bases, with 20 bases between them. In DNA, the CDR3 is TGTGCCTGGAGCCCCCCCGCGTCAGGGCGTTACACTGAAGCTTTCTTT. Its protein is CAWSPPASGRYTEAFF.

The chain links TRBV9 to TRBJ2-1, with 12 nucleotides matching TRBD2. V shed 3 bases and J 3 bases; nucleotides not matched to a gene: 7. The germline CDR1 and CDR2 sequences are SGDLS and YYNGEE. The CDR3 is 17 amino acids. CDR3: CASSETSGRRIYNEQFF. The CDR3 nucleotides read TGTGCCAGCAGCGAGACTAGCGGGAGAAGGATCTACAATGAGCAGTTCTTC.

This chain joins TRBV2 and TRBJ2-7; 10 bases match TRBD1. With V trimmed by 4 bases and J by 9 bases, 6 bases remained unmatched. There are 13 residues in the CDR3. The germline V gene has CDR1 SNHLY and CDR2 FYNNEI. CDR3 sequence reads: CASSAGTGAMQYF. The CDR3, as DNA: TGTGCCAGCAGTGCCGGGACAGGGGCCATGCAGTACTTC.

The rearrangement uses TRBV12-5 and TRBJ1-5, with TRBD1 as a possible D gene (5 bases). Trimming removed 2 bases at V and 6 bases at J, with 8 bases between. The CDR3 loop spans 13 amino acids. CDR1 and CDR2 (germline): LGHNT, FRNRAP. The CDR3 sequence: CASGLPQGQPQHF. In DNA form, the CDR3 reads TGTGCTAGTGGTTTGCCCCAGGGTCAGCCCCAGCATTTT.

V is TRBV9 and J is TRBJ2-7, with 12 bases aligning to TRBD2. V gave up 3 bases and J gave up 5 bases; unmatched junction bases: 3. Germline CDR1 and CDR2: SGDLS and YYNGEE. The length of the CDR3 is 14 residues. Here the CDR3 reads CASSASGRGDEQYF. The DNA for the CDR3 is TGTGCCAGCAGCGCTAGCGGGAGGGGAGACGAGCAGTACTTC.

Notes on this clone: The sample carries other DNA sequences with the same CDR3. CDR3 protein: CAWSLAYNEQFF. The CDR3 region has the DNA TGTGCCTGGAGCCTTGCCTACAATGAGCAGTTCTTC. The chain combines TRBV30 with TRBJ2-1; no reliable D call. Trimming shortened V by 3 bases and J by 2 bases, and 5 bases separated the two germline ends. Germline V gene data show CDR1 as GTSNPN and CDR2 as SVGIG (reference sequence). The CDR3 totals 12 residues.

The V call is TRBV13, the J call TRBJ2-4, with 9 bases fitting TRBD1. CDR3 length equals 13 residues. Germline V CDR1 and CDR2: PRHDT, FYEKMQ (reference sequence). The V and J ends lost 6 bases and 5 bases, in that order; junction bases with no gene match: 2. CDR3 nucleotide sequence: TGTGCCAGCAGTCGGGACAGGGAAAACATTCAGTACTTC. Amino acids: CASSRDRENIQYF.

The rearrangement uses TRBV10-1 and TRBJ1-1, with 12 bases that match TRBD1. CDR1 and CDR2 from the germline V gene are WNHNN and SYGVQD (reference sequence). CDR3 length: 15 residues. With 6 bases clipped from V and 7 bases from J, the junction kept 9 bases outside the gene matches. The CDR3 reads CASSPGGTGGFEAFF. In DNA form, the CDR3 reads TGCGCCAGCAGCCCGGGGGGGACAGGGGGCTTTGAAGCTTTCTTT.

The rearrangement joins TRBV6-1 to TRBJ1-1, with a possible D match to TRBD1 (6 bases). The CDR3 is made up of 13 amino acids. The germline CDR1 and CDR2 sequences are MNHNS and SASEGT. V was shortened by 3 bases and J by 5 bases, with 10 bases between the two germline ends. This chain's CDR3 is CASSEDSLTEAFF. In DNA form, the CDR3 reads TGTGCCAGCAGTGAGGACAGTTTGACTGAAGCTTTCTTT.

As concerns this clone: Other DNA sequences in this specimen translate into the identical CDR3. This chain joins TRBV5-1 and TRBJ2-2; the match to TRBD2 covers 7 bases. This CDR3 has 13 amino acids. Germline V gene sequence: CDR1 SGHRS, CDR2 YFSETQ. J lost 3 bases, V lost 4 bases, and 0 bases had no gene match. The CDR3 coding sequence is TGCGCCAGCAGCCGGGGGGACACCGGGGAGCTGTTTTTT. Encoded protein: CASSRGDTGELFF.

The CDR3 nucleotides read TGTGCCAGCAGCTCGCGAACGGGCAATGAGCAGTTCTTC. It translates to CASSSRTGNEQFF. The V gene is TRBV11-3, the J gene TRBJ2-1, with D hard to call. CDR1 is SGHNT, CDR2 YENEEA, per germline. Trimming removed 4 bases from V and 6 bases from J, with 10 bases in between. This CDR3 spans 13 amino acids.

The chain combines TRBV7-9 with TRBJ2-1; TRBD2 matches 7 bases. Germline V gene data show CDR1 as SEHNR and CDR2 as FQNEAQ (reference sequence). The CDR3 has 16 amino acids. With 5 bases clipped from V and 0 bases from J, the junction kept 7 bases outside the gene matches. The CDR3 sequence: CASSARLASSYNEQFF. The DNA for the CDR3 is TGTGCCAGCAGCGCTAGACTAGCTAGCTCCTACAATGAGCAGTTCTTC.

The chain recombines TRBV9 with TRBJ2-5; D may be TRBD2 (5 bases). Germline V lookup: CDR1 SGDLS, CDR2 YYNGEE. V was clipped by 3 bases and J by 7 bases, with 13 bases between them. The CDR3 covers 13 residues. Written as DNA, the CDR3 is TGTGCCAGCAGCGAGCAGGCGGGCGCGACCCAGTACTTC. Its protein product is CASSEQAGATQYF.

The V gene is TRBV6-6, the J gene TRBJ2-5, with 14 bases aligning to TRBD2. Gene TRBJ2-7 matches the end of the DNA better, so the J call may be wrong. This CDR3 comprises 16 residues. Germline CDR1 is MNHNY and CDR2 is SVGAGI (reference sequence). The CDR3 sequence is CASSSNPGLAGDEQYF. CDR3 coding DNA: TGTGCCAGCAGCTCGAACCCGGGACTAGCGGGAGACGAGCAGTACTTC.

The rearrangement links TRBV7-3 to TRBJ2-1, with TRBD1 matching 11 bases. The CDR3 sequence is 16 residues long. V shed 5 bases and J 0 bases; nucleotides not matched to a gene: 3. CDR1 and CDR2 from the germline V gene are SGHTA and FQGTGA. The CDR3 reads CASSPGTGGSYNEQFF. CDR3 in DNA: TGTGCCAGCAGCCCTGGGACAGGGGGCTCCTACAATGAGCAGTTCTTC.

The V gene is TRBV19, the J gene TRBJ2-1; TRBD1 is a possible D gene (5 bases). The CDR3 extends over 15 amino acids. Germline CDR1 and CDR2: LNHDA and SQIVND (reference sequence). V lost 0 bases and J lost 7, with 13 bases in between. The CDR3 DNA sequence: TGTGCCAGTAGTATAGAGGGTGGGGCTGGGAATGAGCAGTTCTTC. The encoded protein is CASSIEGGAGNEQFF. Full variable domain (outside the CDR3, taken from reference TRBV19 and TRBJ2-1): DGGITQSPKYLFRKEGQNVTLSCEQNLNHDAMYWYRQDPGQGLRLIYYSQIVNDFQKGDIAEGYSVSREKKESFPLTVTSAQKNPTAFYLCASSIEGGAGNEQFFGPGTRLTVL.

This rearrangement joins TRBV13 to TRBJ2-3, with 11 bases that match TRBD2. The CDR3 is 17 amino acids. Germline V gene data show CDR1 as PRHDT and CDR2 as FYEKMQ (reference sequence). V lost 5 bases and J lost 2; bases outside the gene matches: 9. The CDR3 region is CASSRGTSGPSTDTQYF. The CDR3 DNA is TGTGCCAGCAGCAGGGGGACTAGCGGTCCCTCCACAGATACGCAGTATTTT.

This clone has a handful of counts. V gene TRBV6-4 combines with J gene TRBJ1-2; D gene unclear. The CDR3 spans 12 residues. V was cut by 5 bases and J by 4 bases, with 8 bases left in between. Germline V CDR1 and CDR2: MRHNA, SNTAGT. The CDR3 spells CASSYAGYGYTF. CDR3 DNA sequence: TGTGCCAGCAGTTACGCCGGCTATGGCTACACCTTC.

Note on this clone: This sample includes further DNA sequences coding for the same CDR3. CDR3 DNA sequence: TGTGCCAGCAGCTTGGCGGGGGGGCAAGAGACCCAGTACTTC. Encoded protein: CASSLAGGQETQYF. The gene calls are TRBV7-2 and TRBJ2-5, with TRBD2 matching over 9 bases. With 3 bases clipped from V and 2 bases from J, the junction kept 1 base outside the gene matches. The V gene's germline CDR1 is SGHTA and CDR2 FQGNSA. CDR3 length equals 14 residues.

The chain's CDR3 is CAWSSSFGRHKNTEAFF. CDR3 nucleotides: TGTGCCTGGAGTTCGTCCTTTGGCAGGCATAAGAACACTGAAGCTTTCTTT. The J gene is TRBJ1-1, the V gene TRBV30; D unresolved. CDR3 length: 17 amino acids. Germline V gene lookup returns CDR1 GTSNPN and CDR2 SVGIG (reference sequence). Between the trimmed V and J ends, which lost 2 bases and 1 base, there was a span of 20 bases. Based on the CDR3 plus reference TRBV30 and TRBJ1-1, the full variable domain is SQTIHQWPATLVQPVGSPLSLECTVEGTSNPNLYWYRQAAGRGLQLLFYSVGIGQISSEVPQNLSASRPQDRQFILSSKKLLLSDSGFYLCAWSSSFGRHKNTEAFFGQGTRLTVV.

This clone was seen a handful of times. J is TRBJ2-7 and V is TRBV27, with D perhaps matching TRBD1 (6 bases). The CDR3 length is 13 residues. Trimming took 3 bases from V and 6 from J, leaving 12 bases between them. The germline V gene encodes CDR1 MNHEY and CDR2 SMNVEV (reference sequence). In nucleotides, the CDR3 is TGTGCCAGCAGTTTCCACACAGGGACCGAGCAGTACTTC. Translation gives CASSFHTGTEQYF.